This TCR beta chain emerged from a study of T cell repertoires in cytomegalovirus infection (dated by TCRdb to the late 2010s). For context, the study as a whole: Alongside well-studied HLA-B-restricted epitopes, the peptide stimulations were aimed at recently identified HLA-C-restricted CMV epitopes, whose presentation resists viral immunomodulation. Because public TCR beta signatures pointed to carriage of CMV infection together with the matching HLA type, the HLA type of each donor mattered for the analysis.

The investigation overall reported the following: The ex vivo response was dominated by HLA-C-restricted CMV-specific TCR beta clonotypes, which also provided the single most frequent clonotype in two of eight donors. Cumulative frequency of public TCR beta family members discriminated carriers of CMV infection plus the relevant HLA type in this cohort and an independent 352-donor cohort.

Explained via the paper, the treatment or condition label denotes: in vitro stimulation with specific CMV peptide epitopes to enrich CMV-specific T cells. Inclusive of the bounding cysteine and phenylalanine, the CDR3 is 15 residues long. Only the CDR3 portion is preserved as DNA: 45 bases, with reading frame beginning at the first base. V and J are trimmed by 3 bases and 6 bases, and the gene matches miss 6 bases of the junction. In the germline V gene, CDR1 corresponds to SGHVS and CDR2 to FQNEAQ. Data came from an Illumina HiSeq 1500. TCRdb cleaned the public reads at Q25 with fastp, built clones with MiXCR and kept in-frame beta chains. Rows are combined by CDR3 protein, so each entry shows the most common genes and DNA. The sample table holds roughly 180,000 distinct CDR3 sequences, of which about 20% were seen once. The ten largest clones capture under 30% of the sample. For this clonotype: What this receptor recognizes is not known. No much larger clonotype is one base removed from it; base qualities were not supplied.

Source: CD8+ T cells from cultured PBMCs, taken from culture after CMV antigen stimulation. The source is a human donor in good health (CMV status not recorded). Some clones in this sample may be carry-over from other donors' samples. This chain joins TRBV7-8 to TRBJ2-2, and TRBD2 matches 8 of the central bases. DNA sequence: TGTGCCAGCAGCTTGCTCGGGGGGGTAGCCGGGGAGCTGTTTTTT. It encodes CASSLLGGVAGELFF.